This T cell receptor beta chain came from a study of T-cell reconstitution after alpha-beta-depleted transplantation in children. The CDR3 runs 14 residues. V trimming: 4 bases; J trimming: 6 bases; junction bases outside the gene matches: 6. The germline V gene encodes CDR1 SGHRS and CDR2 YFSETQ. The authors prepared the TCRbeta library with unique molecular identifiers. In TCRdb, the PCR reads were re-called with MiXCR into one record per CDR3 protein. The sample contains 200,000 to 300,000 distinct CDR3 sequences, under 30% of which appear only once. This clonotype was seen at least ten times. Its matching antigen is unknown. Study-wide points: A year had passed since transplant, and T-cell counts and diversity by then came mostly from newly produced T cells. Several hundred graft clones that had expanded were reportedly the source of alpha-beta T cells about two months after transplant. Several patients had high TCRbeta diversity at day 60; it came from surviving recipient T cells and thymic progenitors.

This TCR derives from a girl aged 2 to 10 with Fanconi anemia, due to receive a stem cell transplant. The sample in question was PBMCs, obtained before TCRalphabeta/CD19-depleted stem cell transplant. The gene calls are TRBV5-1 and TRBJ2-1; 8 nucleotides line up with TRBD1. Written as DNA, the CDR3 is TGCGCCAGCAGCGGAAGGACAGGGAGCAATGAGCAGTTCTTC. Residues: CASSGRTGSNEQFF.